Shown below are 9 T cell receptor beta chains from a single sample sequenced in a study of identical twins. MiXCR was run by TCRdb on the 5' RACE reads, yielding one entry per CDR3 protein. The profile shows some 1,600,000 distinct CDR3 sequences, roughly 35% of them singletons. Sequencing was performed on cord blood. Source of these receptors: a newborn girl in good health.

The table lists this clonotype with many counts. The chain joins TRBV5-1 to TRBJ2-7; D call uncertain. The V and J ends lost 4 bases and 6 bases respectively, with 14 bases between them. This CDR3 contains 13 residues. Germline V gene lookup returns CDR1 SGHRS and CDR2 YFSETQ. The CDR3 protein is CASSNKVVGEQYF. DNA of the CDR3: TGCGCCAGCAGCAATAAGGTCGTGGGCGAGCAGTACTTC.

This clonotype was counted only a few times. Here the CDR3 DNA reads TGTGCCAGCAGTTTTCTTCCGGGAAACACCATATATTTT. Translated: CASSFLPGNTIYF. The gene calls are TRBV27 and TRBJ1-3; D remains unclear. Germline-derived CDR1 and CDR2 are MNHEY and SMNVEV (reference sequence). CDR3 length: 13 residues. The germline V and J ends were trimmed by 3 bases and 4 bases, with 7 bases remaining between them.

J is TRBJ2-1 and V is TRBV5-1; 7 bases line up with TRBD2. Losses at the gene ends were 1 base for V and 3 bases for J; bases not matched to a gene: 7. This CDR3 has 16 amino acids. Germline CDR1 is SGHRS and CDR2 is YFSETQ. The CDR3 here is CASSLWLAALYNEQFF. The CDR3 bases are TGCGCCAGCAGCTTGTGGCTAGCGGCCCTCTACAATGAGCAGTTCTTC.

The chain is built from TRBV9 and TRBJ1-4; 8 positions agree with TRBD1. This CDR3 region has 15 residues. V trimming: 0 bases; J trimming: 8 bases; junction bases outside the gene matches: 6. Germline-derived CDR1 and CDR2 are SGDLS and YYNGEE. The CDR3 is CASSVGGTGGEKLFF. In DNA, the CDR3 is TGTGCCAGCAGCGTAGGAGGGACAGGAGGAGAAAAACTGTTTTTT.

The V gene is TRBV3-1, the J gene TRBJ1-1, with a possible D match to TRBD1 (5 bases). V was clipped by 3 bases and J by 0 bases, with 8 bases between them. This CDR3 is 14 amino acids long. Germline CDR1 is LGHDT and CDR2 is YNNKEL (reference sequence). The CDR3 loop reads CASSQGPMNTEAFF. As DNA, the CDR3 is TGTGCCAGCAGCCAGGGACCTATGAACACTGAAGCTTTCTTT.

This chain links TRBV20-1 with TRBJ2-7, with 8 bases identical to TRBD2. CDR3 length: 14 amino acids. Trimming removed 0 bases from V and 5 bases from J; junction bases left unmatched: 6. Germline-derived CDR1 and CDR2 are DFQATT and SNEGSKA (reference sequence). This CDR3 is CSARDDGGVNEQYF. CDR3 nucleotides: TGCAGTGCTAGAGATGACGGGGGGGTCAACGAGCAGTACTTC.

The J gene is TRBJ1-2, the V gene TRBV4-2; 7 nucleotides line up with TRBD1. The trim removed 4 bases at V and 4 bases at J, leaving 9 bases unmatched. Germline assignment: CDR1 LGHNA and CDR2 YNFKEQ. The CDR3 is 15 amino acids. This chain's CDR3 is CASSREGARGYGYTF. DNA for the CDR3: TGTGCCAGCAGCCGAGAGGGGGCCAGGGGCTATGGCTACACCTTC.

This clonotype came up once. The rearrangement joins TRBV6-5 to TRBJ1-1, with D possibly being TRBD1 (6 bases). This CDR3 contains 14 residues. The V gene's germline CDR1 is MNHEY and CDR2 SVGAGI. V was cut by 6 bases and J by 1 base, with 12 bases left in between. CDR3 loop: CASSDKDRNTEAFF. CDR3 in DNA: TGTGCCAGCAGCGATAAGGACAGGAACACTGAAGCTTTCTTT.

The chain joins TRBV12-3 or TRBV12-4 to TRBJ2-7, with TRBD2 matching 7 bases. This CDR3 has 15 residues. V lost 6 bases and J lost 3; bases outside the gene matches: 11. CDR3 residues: CASSKTSVAVYEQYF. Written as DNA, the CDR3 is TGTGCCAGCAGCAAAACTAGCGTAGCGGTCTACGAGCAGTACTTC.